This entry lists 24 T cell receptor beta chains sequenced from one sample in a study of T cells in localized non-small cell lung cancer (dated by TCRdb to about 2020). Library preparation used the immunoSEQ multiplex PCR assay. The clones in this table, taken by TCRdb from immuneACCESS, are in-frame only. Not every clone is retained; where verified, under half of the shortfall comes from an unresolved V gene, and the cause of the rest is unknown. The table for this sample lists about 78,000 clones; 84% of them were counted only once. In total, the top ten clones hold around 2.8% of the sample. Sequenced material: peripheral blood, taken before any cancer treatment. All receptors come from a man between 40 and 70 years old with stage I lung adenocarcinoma.

The chain joins TRBV7-2 to TRBJ1-6, with a tentative D call TRBD1 (5 bases). Germline CDR1 is SGHTA and CDR2 is FQGNSA. Trimming removed 2 bases from V and 5 bases from J, with 10 bases in between. The CDR3 loop spans 15 amino acids. The CDR3, as DNA: TGTGCCAGCAGCTTATTGGACACCGATAATTCACCCCTCCACTTT. This sequence encodes CASSLLDTDNSPLHF.

The rearrangement links TRBV5-1 to TRBJ1-2; no reliable D call. This CDR3 region has 14 residues. V lost 2 bases and J 4 bases, leaving 12 bases between the germline ends. Germline V gene data show CDR1 as SGHRS and CDR2 as YFSETQ. The CDR3 DNA is TGCGCCAGCAGCTTCGGTGAGCCCTCCTATGGCTACACCTTC. Protein product: CASSFGEPSYGYTF.

The J gene is TRBJ2-1, the V gene TRBV7-9, with 8 bases aligning to TRBD1. Germline CDR1 SEHNR, CDR2 FQNEAQ (reference sequence). V lost 10 bases, J lost 8 bases, and 10 bases stayed unmatched. The CDR3 extends over 13 amino acids. The CDR3 region is CATQGAREDEQFF. CDR3 bases: TGTGCCACCCAGGGGGCGAGGGAGGATGAGCAGTTCTTC.

V gene TRBV11-2 combines with J gene TRBJ2-7, with D possibly TRBD2 on 6 matching bases. CDR3 length: 15 residues. Trimming removed 1 base at V and 4 bases at J, with 14 bases between. Germline V lookup: CDR1 SGHAT, CDR2 FQNNGV. As DNA, the CDR3 is TGTGCCAGCAGCTTAGGCCCAGCGGGTGGGTACGAGCAGTACTTC. Its protein is CASSLGPAGGYEQYF.

This clone came up once. The chain has TRBV30 and TRBJ2-3; D unresolved. The CDR3 is 13 amino acids. Trimming cost V 0 bases and J 0 bases, with 4 bases left between them. Germline-derived CDR1 and CDR2 are GTSNPN and SVGIG (reference sequence). The CDR3, as DNA: TGTGCCTGGAGTGTAAGGAGCACAGATACGCAGTATTTT. It specifies CAWSVRSTDTQYF.

This clone was detected many times. The rearrangement joins TRBV5-1 to TRBJ1-1; D unresolved. This CDR3 has 15 residues. Trimming cost V 4 bases and J 3 bases, with 16 bases left between them. Germline values: CDR1 SGHRS, CDR2 YFSETQ. The CDR3 DNA is TGCGCCAGCAGCACACGGTCCCCCAGAGACACTGAAGCTTTCTTT. Protein sequence: CASSTRSPRDTEAFF.

The chain links TRBV27 to TRBJ1-2; D remains unclear. CDR3 size: 15 residues. V lost 0 bases to trimming and J lost 2 bases, with 10 bases between them. Germline V gene sequence: CDR1 MNHEY, CDR2 SMNVEV (reference sequence). The CDR3 nucleotides read TGTGCCAGCAGTTTATCGGTCAGTTCGAACTATGGCTACACCTTC. Its protein product is CASSLSVSSNYGYTF.

CDR3 protein: CASAGGPNEQYF. Here the CDR3 DNA reads TGTGCCAGCGCGGGGGGGCCAAACGAGCAGTACTTC. The chain employs TRBV2 and TRBJ2-7; TRBD2 aligns across 9 bases. V trimming: 8 bases; J trimming: 5 bases; junction bases outside the gene matches: 4. Germline V lookup: CDR1 SNHLY, CDR2 FYNNEI. This CDR3 is 12 amino acids long. The full variable domain, completed using reference TRBV2 and TRBJ2-7, is EPEVTQTPSHQVTQMGQEVILRCVPISNHLYFYWYRQILGQKVEFLVSFYNNEISEKSEIFDDQFSVERPDGSNFTLKIRSTKLEDSAMYFCASAGGPNEQYFGPGTRLTVT.

The V and J genes are TRBV27 and TRBJ1-1, with D unclear. The CDR3 is 14 residues long. Trimming left V 0 bases short and J 1 base short, with 6 bases between. Germline loops: CDR1 MNHEY, CDR2 SMNVEV (reference sequence). The CDR3 sequence: CASSLSRENTEAFF. In DNA, the CDR3 is TGTGCCAGCAGTTTATCGAGGGAGAACACTGAAGCTTTCTTT.

A note on this clone: A junction end diverges from the germline sequence, so it may reflect a read error. The chain carries TRBV7-7 and TRBJ2-3; TRBD2 might be the D (6 bases). CDR3 length: 14 amino acids. Looked up from germline, CDR1 is SSHAT and CDR2 is FNYEAQ (reference sequence). The CDR3 spells CASSMTSPTDTQYF. The CDR3, as DNA: TGTGCTAGCAGCATGACTAGTCCCACAGATACGCAGTATTTT. Full variable domain (rest looked up from reference TRBV7-7 and TRBJ2-3): GAGVSQSPRYKVTKRGQDVTLRCDPISSHATLYWYQQALGQGPEFLTYFNYEAQPDKSGLPSDRFSAERPEGSISTLTIQRTEQRDSAMYRCASSMTSPTDTQYFGPGTRLTVL.

V is TRBV4-1 and J is TRBJ2-1; a weak D match, TRBD2 (7 bases). Between the trimmed V and J ends, which lost 5 bases and 2 bases, there was a span of 13 bases. The V gene's germline CDR1 is MGHRA and CDR2 YSYEKL. The CDR3 length is 15 residues. The CDR3, as DNA: TGCGCCAGCAGCTTCCTCGGGGGGCCCTACAATGAGCAGTTCTTC. It codes for CASSFLGGPYNEQFF.

In this sample, this clone turned up once. Other DNA sequences from this sample encode an identical CDR3 as well. The rearrangement joins TRBV10-3 to TRBJ1-4; TRBD1 aligns across 10 bases. CDR1 and CDR2 (germline): ENHRY, SYGVKD. CDR3 size: 13 residues. The V segment lost 11 bases and the J segment 6 bases; nucleotides outside the gene matches: 6. DNA for the CDR3: TGTGCCTCTTCCGGGACAGGGGATGAAAAACTGTTTTTT. Its protein product is CASSGTGDEKLFF.

In nucleotides, the CDR3 is TGTGCCAGCAGTCCGGCAGACAGGGGGCGTTCTGGGGCCAACGTCCTGACTTTC. It yields the protein CASSPADRGRSGANVLTF. V and J are TRBV28 and TRBJ2-6; TRBD1 aligns across 10 bases. In germline, CDR1 is MDHEN, CDR2 SYDVKM. V was clipped by 5 bases and J by 1 base; unmatched bases: 8. This CDR3 spans 18 amino acids.

The gene calls are TRBV2 and TRBJ1-1; D gene ambiguous. The V and J ends lost 7 bases and 1 base respectively, with 16 bases between them. There are 15 residues in the CDR3. Germline V CDR1 and CDR2: SNHLY, FYNNEI. The CDR3 sequence: CASKLSRSGNTEAFF. As DNA, the CDR3 is TGTGCCAGCAAATTAAGCCGCAGCGGGAACACTGAAGCTTTCTTT.

CDR3 in amino acids: CASSFLAWAGTDTQYF. The DNA for the CDR3 is TGTGCCAGCAGCTTCCTAGCCTGGGCCGGCACAGATACGCAGTATTTT. The gene calls are TRBV5-6 and TRBJ2-3; D might be TRBD2 (5 bases). The germline CDR1 and CDR2 sequences are SGHDT and YYEEEE. V was pared by 2 bases and J by 1 base, with 14 bases between. The CDR3 has 16 amino acids.

This rearrangement joins TRBV6-6 to TRBJ1-6; TRBD1 matches 8 bases. Per the germline V gene, CDR1 is MNHNY and CDR2 is SVGAGI (reference sequence). This CDR3 region has 14 residues. V was pared by 7 bases and J by 9 bases, with 8 bases of the junction left unmatched. The CDR3 reads CASISGQGASPLHF. CDR3 in DNA: TGTGCCAGCATCTCAGGACAGGGTGCTTCACCCCTCCACTTT.

The chain has TRBV13 and TRBJ1-2; TRBD1 agrees at 7 bases. This CDR3 is built from 14 residues. Germline V CDR1 and CDR2: PRHDT, FYEKMQ (reference sequence). V trimming: 0 bases; J trimming: 6 bases; junction bases outside the gene matches: 4. The CDR3 region is CASSLGADRDGYTF. CDR3 in DNA: TGTGCCAGCAGCTTAGGGGCCGACAGGGATGGCTACACCTTC.

V and J are TRBV7-2 and TRBJ1-5; D is ambiguous. Looked up from germline, CDR1 is SGHTA and CDR2 is FQGNSA. The CDR3 sequence is 14 residues long. Trimming stripped 5 bases from V and 2 bases from J, with 10 bases between. CDR3 amino acids: CASSPNLGNQPQHF. DNA for the CDR3: TGTGCCAGCAGCCCTAACCTCGGCAATCAGCCCCAGCATTTT.

The gene calls are TRBV4-1 and TRBJ1-3; D call uncertain. The CDR3 is made up of 15 amino acids. The ends were cut back, 3 bases at V and 8 bases at J, with 17 bases in the middle. CDR1 is MGHRA, CDR2 YSYEKL, per germline. The CDR3 coding sequence is TGCGCCAGCAGCCATGCGATGGACCCTAGCGACACCATATATTTT. Residues: CASSHAMDPSDTIYF.

The J gene is TRBJ2-3, the V gene TRBV4-1; 8 bases map to TRBD2. Germline CDR1 is MGHRA and CDR2 is YSYEKL. CDR3 size: 15 residues. V was clipped by 3 bases and J by 3 bases; unmatched bases: 5. The CDR3 spells CASSHIAGRTDTQYF. The CDR3 nucleotides are TGCGCCAGCAGCCATATAGCGGGGAGGACAGATACGCAGTATTTT.

This sequence joins TRBV5-1 and TRBJ1-2; maybe TRBD1 (6 bases). Germline-derived CDR1 and CDR2 are SGHRS and YFSETQ. V gave up 5 bases and J gave up 2 bases, with 10 bases separating them. The length of the CDR3 is 13 residues. CDR3 loop: CASSMDSNYGYTF. The CDR3 nucleotides read TGCGCCAGCAGTATGGACAGCAACTATGGCTACACCTTC.

The rearrangement joins TRBV6-5 to TRBJ2-3; D remains ambiguous. Looked up from germline, CDR1 is MNHEY and CDR2 is SVGAGI. Trimming stripped 8 bases from V and 9 bases from J, with 18 bases between. The CDR3 extends over 13 amino acids. CDR3 residues: CASGAPLHGTQYF. The DNA of the CDR3 is TGTGCCAGCGGAGCCCCTCTGCATGGGACGCAGTATTTT.

In this sample, this clone turned up once. The CDR3: CSIPGRAYGYTF. In nucleotides, the CDR3 is TGCAGCATTCCCGGGCGAGCCTATGGCTACACCTTC. The chain uses TRBV29-1 and TRBJ1-2; no definite D call. The CDR3 totals 12 residues. Germline loops: CDR1 SQVTM, CDR2 ANQGSEA. Deletions cut 8 bases from V and 4 bases from J, with 14 bases between.

This clone showed up just a few times. CDR3 DNA: TGCGCCAGCAAGGGACAGGGGGGGGACACTGAAGCTTTCTTT. Translated, it gives CASKGQGGDTEAFF. The rearrangement links TRBV4-1 to TRBJ1-1; TRBD1 aligns across 11 bases. This CDR3 spans 14 amino acids. The junction had 4 bases not matched to a gene; V was cut back by 7 bases and J by 3 bases. In germline, CDR1 is MGHRA, CDR2 YSYEKL.